This T cell receptor beta chain was retrieved from a study of T cell responses to AZD1222 COVID-19 vaccine (dated by TCRdb to about 2021). Notes on the research overall: AZD1222 recipients with second doses at about 4 weeks or about 12 weeks were pooled, because spike-specific TCR depth and breadth did not differ between schedules. A total of 240 or so trial participants underwent TCR sequencing, of whom some 200 had received two doses of AZD1222 and roughly 26 had received two doses of the MenACWY control vaccine. Trial participants were enrolled by age into 18-55, 56-69 and 70-plus year subgroups, with roughly 160, 29 and 62 TCR-sequenced participants respectively. What the work shows at the level of the full study, not this receptor alone: The whole spike protein was spanned by vaccine-associated CD4 TCRs, and dominant responses were seen in regions 160-218 and 743-854. Reportedly, close to half of the unique spike-specific TCRs recognized epitopes lying outside the regions that are mutated in the B.1.351 and B.1.1.7 variants. Because no day 14 peak-response samples were available, the repertoires could be characterized only after the peak T cell response. Conclusions about previously exposed vaccinees were limited because only six AZD1222 recipients were SARS-CoV-2 seropositive at baseline. Participants were mostly white British and included more females than males, and it was suggested by the authors that clonal diversity may have been underestimated. After two AZD1222 doses, spike-specific TCR breadth and depth were significantly higher than at day 0 and than in MenACWY recipients. The 56-69-year group was small, and its depth increase did not reach significance, likely because of low power.

To note about this clone: What antigen it recognizes has not been identified. Base-call qualities are not available, and no considerably larger clone is one nucleotide away.

The CDR3 regions of human TCRbeta chains were subjected to immunosequencing. Turning to the authors' computational methods: TCRs in the repertoires were compared against a reference library of SARS-CoV-2-specific TCRs that had been generated with the MIRA antigen-specificity platform. Breadth was defined as the fraction of unique TCRs that were SARS-CoV-2-associated, and depth was defined as the fraction of total T cells that were SARS-CoV-2-associated. Each spike-specific TCR was assigned to its reactive spike region and to a CD4 or CD8 class using the MIRA data. Log10-transformed breadth and depth values were compared by one-way ANOVA with Sidak's multiple comparisons tests. Imported from immuneACCESS, the table was reduced by TCRdb to in-frame sequences with V and J called. These copies leave out some clones; in studies compared against another copy, an unresolved V gene accounts for under half, and the cause of the remainder is not known. That table is the source of V, J and clone size, and D and trimming were worked out from the DNA. Present in this sample are around 170,000 clones, under 95% of which were seen just once. Jointly, the top ten make up over 0.75% of the sample.

The meaning of the sample's time point label: baseline before first vaccination. The vaccinee samples were drawn from two UK trials, COV001 and COV002, one of which was a single-blind randomized controlled phase 2/3 trial testing AZD1222 (ChAdOx1 nCoV-19) in healthy adults. For TCRbeta chain sequencing, PBMC samples were collected from trial participants at day 0 and at day 28 after the second dose. The CDR3 starts with the cysteine, ends with the phenylalanine, and has 13 residues. Just CDR3 DNA is preserved here, 39 bases in frame from base 1. A distance of 10 bases separates the germline ends of V and J, which lose 1 base and 7 bases respectively. As encoded in the germline V gene, CDR1 is SGHTA while CDR2 is FQGNSA.

The sequenced sample was peripheral blood, obtained on day 0 of AZD1222 vaccination. The clonotype was recovered from an adult in good health. The rearranged chain carries TRBV7-2 and TRBJ1-1; no D gene can be assigned with confidence. The CDR3 sequence is CASSLGQALEAFF. The nucleotides are TGTGCCAGCAGCTTAGGGCAGGCCCTTGAAGCTTTCTTT. This CDR3, with the reference TRBV7-2 and TRBJ1-1 proteins standing in past its ends, gives the full variable domain GAGVSQSPSNKVTEKGKDVELRCDPISGHTALYWYRQSLGQGLEFLIYFQGNSAPDKSGLPSDRFSAERTGGSVSTLTIQRTQQEDSAVYLCASSLGQALEAFFGQGTRLTVV.